This T cell receptor (beta chain) came from a study of graft-versus-host responses after intestinal transplantation. The germline V gene has CDR1 MGHRA and CDR2 YSYEKL. The V gene end was trimmed by 5 bases and the J gene end by 8 bases; junction bases not matched to a gene: 9. The CDR3 is made up of 14 amino acids. The plating included around 200,000 irradiated, violet-dye-labeled stimulator cells together with around 200,000 CFSE-labeled responder cells. Profiling relied on immunoSEQ multiplex PCR, and the TCRdb table lists in-frame clones only, not all of them. The sample shows roughly 10,000 clones, around 28% of them seen only once.

The receptor comes from a human patient who received an intestinal transplant. The material sequenced was alloreactive CD8+ T cells from a mixed lymphocyte reaction culture, taken before intestinal transplant. This sample's subset: CFSE-low proliferating T cells sorted from roughly six-day pre-transplant mixed lymphocyte reaction (GvH or HvG direction). The chain employs TRBV4-1 and TRBJ2-1; 7 bases match TRBD2. In DNA form, the CDR3 reads TGCGCCAGCAGCGCCACCGGGACTATTGATGAGCAGTTCTTC. Protein product: CASSATGTIDEQFF.